Below, one TCR beta chain is given with its context. Its antigen is currently unknown. PCR was performed using 60 Vbeta and 13 Jbeta primers. The method was immunoSEQ multiplex PCR; TCRdb's version includes in-frame clones alone and lacks a portion of them. The table has around 150,000 clones, around 77% seen once. V was pared by 0 bases and J by 2 bases, with 11 bases between. The CDR3 consists of 16 residues. Germline V gene lookup returns CDR1 SGHRS and CDR2 YFSETQ. The data stem from a study of cytomegalovirus exposure and HLA in healthy donors. The study, taken as a whole, reports: The authors enumerated over 150 TCR beta chains as linked to cytomegalovirus. What a later analysis reportedly showed was that an Asian-associated ancestry cluster had fewer N-insertions than the approximately 700-donor mean. Within an earlier analysis, most TCR beta V segments proved productive either about 90% or about 30% of the time.

The chain has TRBV5-1 and TRBJ2-2; maybe TRBD1 (6 bases). Sequenced: PBMCs. The source is a man in his thirties or forties in good health and CMV-seronegative. The CDR3 here is CASSLDWTDNTGELFF. In DNA, the CDR3 is TGCGCCAGCAGCTTGGACTGGACAGATAACACCGGGGAGCTGTTTTTT.